This T cell receptor beta chain was captured by sequencing in a study of blood T cell repertoires in COVID-19. Study summary: Some COVID-19 samples were acute and others convalescent; all came from the United States, Italy and Spain.

Ages ranged from about 18 to 89 years, with residence in 20 to 30 US areas. How the authors handled the data: Nucleated cell counts were estimated from reference gene primer amplification. The data were produced by immunoSEQ multiplex PCR, yet TCRdb's version contains in-frame clones alone and is incomplete. V and J calls plus clone size are reproduced from that table; the DNA served to infer D and trimming. Of approximately 390,000 clones in the sample, roughly 86% were seen once. The germline CDR1 and CDR2 sequences are MNHEY and SMNVEV (reference sequence). V was shortened by 5 bases and J by 7 bases, with 8 bases between the two germline ends. The CDR3 has 12 amino acids.

Material for sequencing was PBMCs or T cells enriched from blood (not recorded which). The receptor comes from a woman in her forties with acute COVID-19. This chain uses TRBV27 with TRBJ2-2; D gene unclear. Written as DNA, the CDR3 is TGTGCCAGCAGTATTACGCGCGGGGAGCTGTTTTTT. Residues: CASSITRGELFF.